This T cell receptor (beta chain) was retrieved from a study of cytomegalovirus exposure and HLA in healthy donors. In the PCR, 60 Vbeta and 13 Jbeta primers were used. Here immunoSEQ multiplex PCR was the method, and the copy in TCRdb shows in-frame clones only, minus some. The sample lists about 130,000 clones; 80% were seen once. Specimen: PBMCs. This sequence was found in a man aged 25-40 years in good health and CMV-seronegative.

CDR3 in DNA: TGTGCCAGCAGCCTGGCCGGGGTTCTAGGGGAGCAGTACTTC. Translating gives CASSLAGVLGEQYF. V is TRBV28 and J is TRBJ2-7; possible D gene TRBD2, 5 bases. The CDR3 runs to 14 residues. From germline, CDR1 is MDHEN and CDR2 SYDVKM. The V end was cut by 6 bases, the J end by 7 bases, with 19 bases between. Full variable domain (missing parts from reference TRBV28 and TRBJ2-7): DVKVTQSSRYLVKRTGEKVFLECVQDMDHENMFWYRQDPGLGLRLIYFSYDVKMKEKGDIPEGYSVSREKKERFSLILESASTNQTSMYLCASSLAGVLGEQYFGPGTRLTVT.